This T cell receptor (beta chain) was captured in a study of blood T cell repertoires in COVID-19 (dated by TCRdb to the early 2020s). Background on the whole study: Collaborator samples came from the United States, Italy and Spain and covered acute and convalescent phases of COVID-19. HLA class I and class II types, where available, came from metadata supplied by the sample provider rather than from assay-based typing. The sample metadata nearly always contained a de-identified subject ID, COVID-19 status, age in years and sex. The samples were drawn from two sources: the first 160 participants of the ongoing ImmuneRACE study, and 1,254 subjects contributed by 6 global collaborators. The material from the prospective study consisted of cDNA or gDNA derived from T cells, B-cell-depleted T cells, or PBMCs. The repertoires were made available in a free public database intended to serve as a resource for research on the immune response to SARS-CoV-2. Deeply sampled blood TCRbeta repertoires from subjects exposed to, actively infected with, or recovered from COVID-19 were included in the dataset. General findings and caveats noted by the study authors: Clinical and demographic metadata were provided uncurated, with the amount varying by source and participant.

From the cysteine up to the phenylalanine, the CDR3 has a length of 16 residues. CDR3 DNA only is kept here, 48 bases in frame from base 1. Looking up the germline V gene (reference sequence) yields CDR1 LNHDA and CDR2 SQIVND. The junction carries 13 bases between V and J, which are trimmed by 1 base and 2 bases respectively. Collaborating institutions collected whole blood in K2EDTA tubes following their own protocols. Collaborator samples were shipped for TCRbeta analysis as frozen whole blood, isolated PBMCs, or DNA extracted from either sample type. TCRbeta CDR3 regions were amplified from genomic DNA by means of the immunoSEQ Assay, a bias-controlled multiplex PCR. In the source study's methods: Within the assay, amplification of reference gene primers was used to estimate how many nucleated cells each sample contained. Sequence reads were collapsed and filtered to measure the absolute abundance of every unique TCRbeta CDR3 rearrangement. For each sample, productive Simpson clonality was calculated as the square root of Simpson's diversity index over productive rearrangements. Sourced from immuneACCESS, this table was stored by TCRdb with only in-frame sequences that have V and J called. A share of the clones is absent; for the studies checked, an unresolved V gene accounts for under half, and the remainder has no known explanation. V and J calls plus clone size are reproduced from that table; the DNA served to infer D and trimming. Present in this sample are about 130,000 clones, 88% of which were seen just once. Clones ranked in the top ten supply under 13% of the sample.

To note about this clone: Its antigen target is currently unknown. No quality values exist for individual bases; no much larger clone is one base distant.

The sequence joins TRBV19 to TRBJ2-3, and perhaps TRBD2 as D gene, on 5 matching bases. The material sequenced was peripheral blood. This receptor was identified in a man in his fifties or sixties with acute or convalescent COVID-19. The DNA sequence reads TGTGCCAGTAGTATAGCGGGAACCCCTAACACAGATACGCAGTATTTT. Its product reads: CASSIAGTPNTDTQYF.